What follows are 14 T cell receptor beta chains derived from one specimen sequenced in a study of T cell responses to AZD1222 COVID-19 vaccine. Data came from immunoSEQ multiplex PCR; TCRdb stores just in-frame clones and leaves some out. The data hold 60,000 to 70,000 clones, with roughly 87% observed a single time. The source was peripheral blood, collected on day 0 of AZD1222 vaccination. Receptors originate from an adult in good health.

The V and J genes are TRBV18 and TRBJ1-1; D possibly corresponds to TRBD1 (6 bases). The CDR3 consists of 14 residues. The germline gives CDR1 KGHSH, CDR2 LQKENI. Trimming pared 4 bases from V and 1 base from J, leaving 10 bases between. CDR3 residues: CASSREQGNTEAFF. As DNA, the CDR3 is TGTGCCAGCTCACGGGAACAGGGGAACACTGAAGCTTTCTTT.

The chain recombines TRBV6-1 with TRBJ2-7; D gene ambiguous. Trimming pared 1 base from V and 5 bases from J, leaving 12 bases between. The CDR3 consists of 14 residues. From germline, CDR1 is MNHNS and CDR2 SASEGT. The CDR3 spells CASSEGLVYNEQYF. Here the CDR3 DNA reads TGTGCCAGCAGTGAAGGGCTAGTTTATAACGAGCAGTACTTC.

The chain carries TRBV6-2 or TRBV6-3 and TRBJ2-2; tentative D call: TRBD1 (8 bases). V shed 2 bases and J shed 6 bases, with 13 bases lying between them. The CDR3 extends over 15 amino acids. The germline gives CDR1 MNHEY, CDR2 SVGEGT. The CDR3 spells CASSYTGGEAGELFF. The CDR3 nucleotides read TGTGCCAGCAGTTACACAGGGGGGGAAGCCGGGGAGCTGTTTTTT.

This sequence joins TRBV5-8 and TRBJ1-5; TRBD1 matches 9 bases. Trimming removed 0 bases from V and 6 bases from J; junction bases left unmatched: 4. Germline values: CDR1 SGHTS, CDR2 YDEGEE. The CDR3 length is 15 residues. CDR3 sequence: CASSLGDREAQPQHF. CDR3 nucleotides: TGTGCCAGCAGCTTGGGGGACAGGGAGGCTCAGCCCCAGCATTTT.

V usage is TRBV29-1 and J usage is TRBJ1-5; 9 bases fit TRBD1. Losses at the gene ends were 6 bases for V and 3 bases for J; bases not matched to a gene: 9. The CDR3 has 15 amino acids. The V gene's germline CDR1 is SQVTM and CDR2 ANQGSEA. The CDR3 bases are TGCAGCGTGGGGACAGGGAGGGGGGACAATCAGCCCCAGCATTTT. Translating it yields CSVGTGRGDNQPQHF.

This chain connects TRBV15 to TRBJ1-6, with 7 bases aligning to TRBD1. CDR1 and CDR2 (germline): LNHNV, YYDKDF (reference sequence). The junction had 4 bases not matched to a gene; V was cut back by 0 bases and J by 8 bases. The length of the CDR3 is 15 residues. This chain's CDR3 is CATSREDRVYSPLHF. The CDR3 DNA is TGTGCCACCAGCAGAGAAGACAGGGTCTATTCACCCCTCCACTTT.

The rearrangement uses TRBV9 and TRBJ2-1; possibly TRBD2 for D (5 bases). The CDR3 has 13 amino acids. V was trimmed by 2 bases and J by 6 bases, leaving 9 bases between them. From germline, CDR1 is SGDLS and CDR2 YYNGEE. CDR3 DNA sequence: TGTGCCAGCAGCGTTTTAGGAGGCAATGAGCAGTTCTTC. Amino acid sequence: CASSVLGGNEQFF.

V usage is TRBV18 and J usage is TRBJ2-1; D uncertain. The CDR3 has 14 amino acids. V shed 3 bases and J shed 9 bases, with 15 bases lying between them. The germline V gene has CDR1 KGHSH and CDR2 LQKENI. CDR3 loop: CASSPYRAPGEQFF. CDR3 DNA: TGTGCCAGCTCACCTTACCGGGCCCCAGGTGAGCAGTTCTTC.

Many counts were recorded for this clone. The chain has TRBV5-5 and TRBJ1-2; 7 nucleotides agree with TRBD1. Germline lookup yields CDR1 SGHKS and CDR2 YYEKEE (reference sequence). The trim removed 4 bases at V and 3 bases at J, leaving 3 bases unmatched. This CDR3 contains 13 residues. The CDR3 DNA reads as TGTGCCAGCAGCAAACAGGGGTACTATGGCTACACCTTC. Protein sequence: CASSKQGYYGYTF. Complete variable domain (other parts from reference TRBV5-5 and TRBJ1-2): DAGVTQSPTHLIKTRGQQVTLRCSPISGHKSVSWYQQVLGQGPQFIFQYYEKEERGRGNFPDRFSARQFPNYSSELNVNALLLGDSALYLCASSKQGYYGYTFGSGTRLTVV.

The rearrangement links TRBV29-1 to TRBJ1-2; D unclear. V was clipped by 4 bases and J by 8 bases, with 5 bases between them. This CDR3 has 9 amino acids. The V gene's germline CDR1 is SQVTM and CDR2 ANQGSEA. The DNA for the CDR3 is TGCAGCGTTGTCTCGGGCTACACCTTC. Translation gives CSVVSGYTF. Complete variable domain (other parts from reference TRBV29-1 and TRBJ1-2): SAVISQKPSRDICQRGTSLTIQCQVDSQVTMMFWYRQQPGQSLTLIATANQGSEATYESGFVIDKFPISRPNLTFSTLTVSNMSPEDSSIYLCSVVSGYTFGSGTRLTVV.

This rearrangement joins TRBV12-3 or TRBV12-4 to TRBJ2-3; D gene unclear. V lost 2 bases and J 6 bases, leaving 6 bases between the germline ends. The CDR3 runs to 12 residues. DNA of the CDR3: TGTGCCAGCAGTTTACGAGCGGATACGCAGTATTTT. It specifies CASSLRADTQYF.

The chain carries TRBV9 and TRBJ2-7; 8 bases agree with TRBD2. CDR3 length: 14 residues. The germline V gene encodes CDR1 SGDLS and CDR2 YYNGEE. V lost 3 bases to trimming and J lost 3 bases; unmatched junction nucleotides: 5. This CDR3 reads CASSEGLDLYEQYF. In nucleotides, the CDR3 is TGTGCCAGCAGCGAGGGACTAGACCTCTACGAGCAGTACTTC.

V usage is TRBV5-1 and J usage is TRBJ2-3; D uncertain. There are 14 residues in the CDR3. Germline CDR1 is SGHRS and CDR2 is YFSETQ. The V gene lost 0 bases and the J gene lost 4 bases, with 9 bases spanning the gap. The CDR3 loop is CASSLAGRADTQYF. As DNA, the CDR3 is TGCGCCAGCAGCTTGGCCGGCCGGGCAGATACGCAGTATTTT.

The V and J genes are TRBV19 and TRBJ2-1; D is unresolved. Trimming removed 9 bases from V and 1 base from J, with 19 bases in between. Germline values: CDR1 LNHDA, CDR2 SQIVND (reference sequence). The CDR3 sequence is 16 residues long. The CDR3 sequence: CASSGGTVLSYNEQFF. CDR3 coding DNA: TGTGCCAGCAGTGGTGGTACAGTCCTGTCCTACAATGAGCAGTTCTTC.